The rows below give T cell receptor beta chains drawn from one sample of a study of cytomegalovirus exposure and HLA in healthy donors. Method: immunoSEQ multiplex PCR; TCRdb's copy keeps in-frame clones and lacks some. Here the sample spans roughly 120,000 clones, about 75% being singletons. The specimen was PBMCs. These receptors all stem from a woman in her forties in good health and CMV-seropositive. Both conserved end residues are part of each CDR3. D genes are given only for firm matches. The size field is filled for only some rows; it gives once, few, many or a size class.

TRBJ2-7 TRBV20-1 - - CSARSTGEQYF TGCAGTGCTAGGTCTACGGGCGAGCAGTACTTC
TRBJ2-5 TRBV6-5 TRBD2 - CATLAGGRQETQYF TGTGCCACACTGGCGGGGGGGCGGCAAGAGACCCAGTACTTC
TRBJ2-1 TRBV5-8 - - CASSLGVGPNEQFF TGTGCCAGCAGCTTGGGCGTGGGCCCCAATGAGCAGTTCTTC
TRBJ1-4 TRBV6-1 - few CASSRQATNEKLFF TGTGCCAGCAGTAGACAAGCAACTAATGAAAAACTGTTTTTT
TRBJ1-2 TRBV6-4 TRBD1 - CASSGTGRDGYTF TGTGCCAGCAGTGGGACAGGGCGGGATGGCTACACCTTC
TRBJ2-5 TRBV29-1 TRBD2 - CSVVGGAWETQYF TGCAGCGTTGTCGGGGGGGCTTGGGAGACCCAGTACTTC
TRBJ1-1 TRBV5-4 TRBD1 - CASSGDREWSTEAFF TGTGCCAGCAGCGGTGACAGGGAGTGGAGCACTGAAGCTTTCTTT
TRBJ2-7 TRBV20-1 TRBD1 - CRLKTGVEQYF TGCAGGTTAAAGACAGGGGTCGAGCAGTACTTC
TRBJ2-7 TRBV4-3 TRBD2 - CASSQDRLAGGSYEQYF TGCGCCAGCAGCCAAGATAGACTAGCGGGAGGAAGCTACGAGCAGTACTTC
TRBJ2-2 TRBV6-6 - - CASIHVSVGELFF TGTGCCAGCATTCACGTCAGCGTGGGGGAGCTGTTTTTT
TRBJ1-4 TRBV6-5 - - CASSYFGRVEEKLFF TGTGCCAGCAGTTATTTTGGCAGGGTGGAGGAAAAACTGTTTTTT
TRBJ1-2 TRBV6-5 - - CASSYGQGDGYTF TGTGCCAGCAGTTACGGTCAGGGCGATGGCTACACCTTC
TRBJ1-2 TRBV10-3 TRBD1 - CAISAGTGGTGGYTF TGTGCCATCAGTGCGGGGACAGGGGGCACGGGTGGCTACACCTTC
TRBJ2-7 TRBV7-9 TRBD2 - CASSSSGGSRHEQYF TGTGCCAGCAGCTCGTCGGGCGGGAGTCGTCACGAGCAGTACTTC
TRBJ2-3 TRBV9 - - CASRGSADTQYF TGTGCCAGCAGAGGTAGCGCAGATACGCAGTATTTT
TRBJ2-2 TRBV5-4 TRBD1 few CASSPPLDRAGELFF TGTGCCAGCAGCCCGCCCCTGGACAGGGCCGGGGAGCTGTTTTTT
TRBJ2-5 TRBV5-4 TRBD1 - CASSLQGAQETQYF TGTGCCAGCAGCTTACAGGGGGCGCAAGAGACCCAGTACTTC
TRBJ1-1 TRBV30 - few CAWSRGGDTEAFF TGTGCCTGGAGTCGGGGTGGGGACACTGAAGCTTTCTTT
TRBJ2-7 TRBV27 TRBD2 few CASSWLAGVEQYF TGTGCCAGCAGTTGGCTAGCGGGAGTCGAGCAGTACTTC
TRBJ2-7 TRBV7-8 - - CASSPTGTVSYEQYF TGTGCCAGCAGCCCAACCGGGACTGTCTCCTACGAGCAGTACTTC
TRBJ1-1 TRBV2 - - CASSWTEKNTEAFF TGTGCCAGCAGCTGGACAGAGAAGAACACTGAAGCTTTCTTT
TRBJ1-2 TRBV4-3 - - CASSQVQTLYGYTF TGCGCCAGCAGCCAAGTTCAGACACTCTATGGCTACACCTTC
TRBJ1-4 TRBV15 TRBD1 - CATSIDREDEKLFF TGTGCCACCAGCATAGACAGGGAGGATGAAAAACTGTTTTTT
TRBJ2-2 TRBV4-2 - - CASSQTGNTGELFF TGTGCCAGCAGCCAAACAGGGAACACCGGGGAGCTGTTTTTT
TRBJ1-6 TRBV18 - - CASSPTGNNSPLHF TGTGCCAGCTCACCCACAGGGAATAATTCACCCCTCCACTTT
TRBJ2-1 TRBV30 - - CAWSVGSWQFF TGTGCCTGGAGTGTAGGTAGCTGGCAGTTCTTC
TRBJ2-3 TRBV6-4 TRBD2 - CASSELAGGEDTQYF TGTGCCAGCAGTGAACTAGCGGGGGGCGAAGATACGCAGTATTTT
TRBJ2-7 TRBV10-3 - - CAIQGVLAYEQYF TGTGCCATACAAGGGGTTTTAGCCTACGAGCAGTACTTC
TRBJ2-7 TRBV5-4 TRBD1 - CASSGGQGLYEQYF TGTGCCAGCAGCGGGGGACAGGGTCTCTACGAGCAGTACTTC
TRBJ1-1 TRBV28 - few CASKKDMNTEAFF TGTGCCTCTAAAAAAGACATGAACACTGAAGCTTTCTTT
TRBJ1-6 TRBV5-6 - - CASSLEGRAINSPLHF TGTGCCAGCAGCTTGGAGGGGCGTGCAATAAATTCACCCCTCCACTTT
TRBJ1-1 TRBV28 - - CASSLWTALQNTEAFF TGTGCCAGCAGTTTATGGACAGCCCTTCAGAACACTGAAGCTTTCTTT
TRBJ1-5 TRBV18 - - CASSPPGGQPQHF TGTGCCAGCTCACCACCTGGGGGCCAGCCCCAGCATTTT
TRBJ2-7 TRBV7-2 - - CASSEGGGAYEQYF TGTGCCAGCTCAGAGGGCGGGGGCGCCTACGAGCAGTACTTC
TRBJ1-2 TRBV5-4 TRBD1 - CASSLNRGVASGYTF TGTGCCAGCAGCTTAAACAGGGGCGTGGCTTCAGGCTACACCTTC
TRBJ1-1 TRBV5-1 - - CASRVGQKVGTEAFF TGCGCCAGCAGAGTTGGGCAGAAGGTTGGCACTGAAGCTTTCTTT
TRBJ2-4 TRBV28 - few CASSLGGDIQYF TGTGCCAGCAGCCTAGGGGGGGACATTCAGTACTTC
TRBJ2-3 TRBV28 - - CASSPLQGSTDTQYF TGTGCCAGCAGTCCCCTTCAGGGGAGCACAGATACGCAGTATTTT
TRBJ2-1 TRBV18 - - CASSQEGWSYNEQFF TGTGCCAGCTCACAGGAGGGATGGTCCTACAATGAGCAGTTCTTC
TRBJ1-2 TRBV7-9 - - CASSLTQGYGYTF TGTGCCAGCAGCTTAACACAGGGCTATGGCTACACCTTC
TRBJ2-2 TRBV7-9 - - CASSRYGQFDTGELFF TGTGCCAGCAGTAGATATGGACAGTTCGACACCGGGGAGCTGTTTTTT
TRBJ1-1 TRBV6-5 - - CASSYWGRVSVTEAFF TGTGCCAGCAGTTACTGGGGCAGGGTTTCCGTAACTGAAGCTTTCTTT
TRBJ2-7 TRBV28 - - CASSLSGGRTYEQYF TGTGCCAGCAGCCTCTCGGGTGGAAGGACCTACGAGCAGTACTTC
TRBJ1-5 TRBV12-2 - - CASRPHYPVALDFYSNQPQHF TGTGCAAGTCGCCCCCATTACCCCGTAGCCCTAGACTTTTATAGCAATCAGCCCCAGCATTTT